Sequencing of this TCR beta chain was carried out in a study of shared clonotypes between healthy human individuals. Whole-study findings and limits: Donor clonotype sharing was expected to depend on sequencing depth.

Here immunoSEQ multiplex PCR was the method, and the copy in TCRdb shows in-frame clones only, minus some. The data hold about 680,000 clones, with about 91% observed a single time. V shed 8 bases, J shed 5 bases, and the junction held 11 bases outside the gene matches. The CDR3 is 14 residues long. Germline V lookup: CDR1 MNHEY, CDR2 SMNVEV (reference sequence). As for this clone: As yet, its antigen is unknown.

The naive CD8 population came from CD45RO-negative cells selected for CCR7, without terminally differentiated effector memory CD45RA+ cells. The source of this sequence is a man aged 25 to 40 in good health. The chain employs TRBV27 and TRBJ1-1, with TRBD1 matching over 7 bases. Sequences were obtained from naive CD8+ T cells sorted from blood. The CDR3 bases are TGTGCCAGCGGACCCGGGACAGTCGCGACTGAAGCTTTCTTT. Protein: CASGPGTVATEAFF.